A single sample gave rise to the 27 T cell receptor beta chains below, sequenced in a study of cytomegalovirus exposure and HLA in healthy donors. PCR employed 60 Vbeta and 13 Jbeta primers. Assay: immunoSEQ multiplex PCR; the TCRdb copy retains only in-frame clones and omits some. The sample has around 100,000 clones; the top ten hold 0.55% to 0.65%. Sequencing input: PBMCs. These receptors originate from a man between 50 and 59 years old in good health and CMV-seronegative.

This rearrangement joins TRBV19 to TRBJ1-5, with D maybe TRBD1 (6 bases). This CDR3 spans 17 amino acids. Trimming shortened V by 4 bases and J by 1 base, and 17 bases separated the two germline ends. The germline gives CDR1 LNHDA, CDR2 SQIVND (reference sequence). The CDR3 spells CASSTVPGGASNQPQHF. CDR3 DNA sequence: TGTGCCAGTAGTACCGTCCCCGGGGGGGCAAGCAATCAGCCCCAGCATTTT.

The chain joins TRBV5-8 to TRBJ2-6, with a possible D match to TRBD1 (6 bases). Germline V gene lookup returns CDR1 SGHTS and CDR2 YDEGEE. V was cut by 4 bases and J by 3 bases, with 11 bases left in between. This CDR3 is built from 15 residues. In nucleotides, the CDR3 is TGTGCCAGCAGCAAAGGGACAAATGGGGCCAACGTCCTGACTTTC. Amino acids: CASSKGTNGANVLTF.

The CDR3 bases are TGCGCCAGCAGCCATCTAGGTCCCGGGGAGCTGTTTTTT. Protein: CASSHLGPGELFF. The chain combines TRBV4-3 with TRBJ2-2, with D hard to call. Trimming left V 3 bases short and J 6 bases short, with 8 bases between. The germline CDR1 and CDR2 sequences are LGHNA and YSLEER. This CDR3 is 13 amino acids long.

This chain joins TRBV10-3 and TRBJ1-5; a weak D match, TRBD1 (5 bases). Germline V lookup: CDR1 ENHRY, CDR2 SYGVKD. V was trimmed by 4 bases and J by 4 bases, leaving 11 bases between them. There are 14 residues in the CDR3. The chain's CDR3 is CAISVYGGNQPQHF. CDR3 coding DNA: TGTGCCATCAGTGTTTATGGGGGGAATCAGCCCCAGCATTTT.

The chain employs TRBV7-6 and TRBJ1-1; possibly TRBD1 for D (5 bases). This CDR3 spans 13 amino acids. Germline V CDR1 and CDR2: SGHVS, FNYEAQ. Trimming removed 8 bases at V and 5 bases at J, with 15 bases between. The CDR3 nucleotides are TGTGCCAGCGCGGGGGGGATGGGGACTGAAGCTTTCTTT. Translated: CASAGGMGTEAFF. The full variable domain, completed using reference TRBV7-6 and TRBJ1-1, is GAGVSQSPRYKVTKRGQDVALRCDPISGHVSLYWYRQALGQGPEFLTYFNYEAQQDKSGLPNDRFSAERPEGSISTLTIQRTEQRDSAMYRCASAGGMGTEAFFGQGTRLTVV.

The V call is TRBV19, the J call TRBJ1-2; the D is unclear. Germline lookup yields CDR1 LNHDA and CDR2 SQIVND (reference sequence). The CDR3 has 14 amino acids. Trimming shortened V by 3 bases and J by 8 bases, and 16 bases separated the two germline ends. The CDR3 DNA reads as TGTGCCAGTAGTATCCAGAGCACAGCATGGGGCTACACCTTC. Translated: CASSIQSTAWGYTF.

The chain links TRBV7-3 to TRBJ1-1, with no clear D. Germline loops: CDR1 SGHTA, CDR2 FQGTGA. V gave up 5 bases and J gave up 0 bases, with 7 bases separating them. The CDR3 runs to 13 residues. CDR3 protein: CASSRGMNTEAFF. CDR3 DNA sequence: TGTGCCAGCAGCCGCGGGATGAACACTGAAGCTTTCTTT.

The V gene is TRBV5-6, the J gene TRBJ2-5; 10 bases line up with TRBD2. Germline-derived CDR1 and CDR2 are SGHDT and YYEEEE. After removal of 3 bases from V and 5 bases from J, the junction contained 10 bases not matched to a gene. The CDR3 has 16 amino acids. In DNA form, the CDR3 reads TGTGCCAGCAGCTACCCCTCAGCGGGGGGGCGGGAGACCCAGTACTTC. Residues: CASSYPSAGGRETQYF.

CDR3 coding DNA: TGTGCCAGCAGCTTCTCCTGGCAGGCAGGCTATGGCTACACCTTC. Translation gives CASSFSWQAGYGYTF. The J gene is TRBJ1-2, the V gene TRBV5-4, with D unresolved. CDR3 size: 15 residues. With 2 bases removed from V and 4 bases from J, the gap between germline ends came to 15 bases. Germline V gene sequence: CDR1 SGHNT, CDR2 YYREEE (reference sequence). Filled out from reference TRBV5-4 and TRBJ1-2, the complete variable domain reads ETGVTQSPTHLIKTRGQQVTLRCSSQSGHNTVSWYQQALGQGPQFIFQYYREEENGRGNFPPRFSGLQFPNYSSELNVNALELDDSALYLCASSFSWQAGYGYTFGSGTRLTVV.

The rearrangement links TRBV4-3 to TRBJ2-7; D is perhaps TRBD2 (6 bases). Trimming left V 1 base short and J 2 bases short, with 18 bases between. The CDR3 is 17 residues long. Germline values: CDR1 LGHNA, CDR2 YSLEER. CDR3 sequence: CASSQAPGKTGAYEQYF. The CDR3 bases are TGCGCCAGCAGCCAAGCACCGGGGAAGACGGGGGCCTACGAGCAGTACTTC.

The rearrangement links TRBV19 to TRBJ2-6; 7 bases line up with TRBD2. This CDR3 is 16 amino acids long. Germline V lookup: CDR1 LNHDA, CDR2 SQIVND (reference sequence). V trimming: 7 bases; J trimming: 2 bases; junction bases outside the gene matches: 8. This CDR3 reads CASTRDAGAGANVLTF. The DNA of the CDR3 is TGTGCCAGTACGAGAGACGCGGGGGCTGGGGCCAACGTCCTGACTTTC.

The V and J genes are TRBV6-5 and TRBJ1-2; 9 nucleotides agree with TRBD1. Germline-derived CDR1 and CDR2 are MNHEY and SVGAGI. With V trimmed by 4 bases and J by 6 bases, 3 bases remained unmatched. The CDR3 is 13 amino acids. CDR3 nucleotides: TGTGCCAGCAGTTCGGACAGGGGTCATGGCTACACCTTC. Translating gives CASSSDRGHGYTF.

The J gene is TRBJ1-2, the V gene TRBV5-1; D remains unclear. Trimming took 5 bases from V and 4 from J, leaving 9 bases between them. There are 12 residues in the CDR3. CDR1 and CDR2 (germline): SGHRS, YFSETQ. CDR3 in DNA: TGCGCCAGCAGTGCAGGAATCTATGGCTACACCTTC. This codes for CASSAGIYGYTF.

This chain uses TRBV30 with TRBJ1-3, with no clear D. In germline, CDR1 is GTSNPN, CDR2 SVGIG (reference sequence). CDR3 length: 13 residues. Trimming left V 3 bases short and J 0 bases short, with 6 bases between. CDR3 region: CAWSGNSGNTIYF. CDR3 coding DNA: TGTGCCTGGAGCGGGAACTCTGGAAACACCATATATTTT.

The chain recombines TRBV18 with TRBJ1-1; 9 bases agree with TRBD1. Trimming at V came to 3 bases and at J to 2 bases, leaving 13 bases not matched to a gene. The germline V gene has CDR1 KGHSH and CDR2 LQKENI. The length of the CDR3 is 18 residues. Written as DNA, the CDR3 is TGTGCCAGCTCACCCGGGACAGGGTACGGGTGGGGTAACACTGAAGCTTTCTTT. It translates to CASSPGTGYGWGNTEAFF.

CDR3 protein: CASSDKGARLGNTIYF. DNA for the CDR3: TGTGCCAGCAGTGATAAGGGGGCACGATTAGGAAACACCATATATTTT. The V call is TRBV2, the J call TRBJ1-3; 7 nucleotides match TRBD1. In germline, CDR1 is SNHLY, CDR2 FYNNEI. This CDR3 spans 16 amino acids. V shed 3 bases and J 4 bases; nucleotides not matched to a gene: 9.

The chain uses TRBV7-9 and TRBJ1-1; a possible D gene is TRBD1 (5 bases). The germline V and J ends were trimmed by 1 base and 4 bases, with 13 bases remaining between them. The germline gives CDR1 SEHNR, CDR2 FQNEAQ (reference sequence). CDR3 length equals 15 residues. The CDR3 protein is CASSLGRGGGTEAFF. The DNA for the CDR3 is TGTGCCAGCAGCTTAGGGAGGGGTGGTGGCACTGAAGCTTTCTTT.

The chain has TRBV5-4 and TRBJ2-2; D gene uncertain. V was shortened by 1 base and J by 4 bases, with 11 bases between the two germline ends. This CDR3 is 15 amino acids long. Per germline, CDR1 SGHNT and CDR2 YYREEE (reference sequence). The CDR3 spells CASSLRRSPTGELFF. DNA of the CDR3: TGTGCCAGCAGCTTGCGGCGGAGCCCCACCGGGGAGCTGTTTTTT.

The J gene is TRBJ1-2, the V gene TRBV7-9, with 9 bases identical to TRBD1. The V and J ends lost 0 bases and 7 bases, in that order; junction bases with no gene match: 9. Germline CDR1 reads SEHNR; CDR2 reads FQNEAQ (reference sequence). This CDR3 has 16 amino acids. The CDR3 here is CASSLASGQGGIGYTF. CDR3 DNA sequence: TGTGCCAGCAGCTTAGCCTCGGGACAGGGCGGGATTGGCTACACCTTC.

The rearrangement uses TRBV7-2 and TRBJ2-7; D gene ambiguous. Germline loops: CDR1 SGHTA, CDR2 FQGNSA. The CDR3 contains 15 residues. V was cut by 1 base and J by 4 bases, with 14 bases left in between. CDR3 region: CASSLESRFEYEQYF. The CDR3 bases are TGTGCCAGCAGCTTAGAATCCCGGTTTGAATACGAGCAGTACTTC.

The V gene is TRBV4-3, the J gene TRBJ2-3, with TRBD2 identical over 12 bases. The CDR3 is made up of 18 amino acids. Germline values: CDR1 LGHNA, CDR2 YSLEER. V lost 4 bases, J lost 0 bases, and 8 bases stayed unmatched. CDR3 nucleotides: TGCGCCAGCAGCCGGCGGACTAGCGGGGCCCCTAGCACAGATACGCAGTATTTT. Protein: CASSRRTSGAPSTDTQYF.

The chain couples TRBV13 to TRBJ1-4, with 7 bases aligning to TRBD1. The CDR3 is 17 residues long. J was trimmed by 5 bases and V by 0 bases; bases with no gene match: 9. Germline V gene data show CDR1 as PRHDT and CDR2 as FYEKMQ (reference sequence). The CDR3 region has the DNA TGTGCCAGCAGCTTAGGCGGGGGACAGCGAAAGAATGAAAAACTGTTTTTT. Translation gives CASSLGGGQRKNEKLFF.

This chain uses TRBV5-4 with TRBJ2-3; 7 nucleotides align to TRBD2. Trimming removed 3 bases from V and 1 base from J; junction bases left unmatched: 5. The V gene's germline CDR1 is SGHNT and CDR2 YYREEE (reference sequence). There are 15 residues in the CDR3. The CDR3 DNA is TGTGCCAGCAGCTCAGATGGGGGGGGCACAGATACGCAGTATTTT. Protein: CASSSDGGGTDTQYF.

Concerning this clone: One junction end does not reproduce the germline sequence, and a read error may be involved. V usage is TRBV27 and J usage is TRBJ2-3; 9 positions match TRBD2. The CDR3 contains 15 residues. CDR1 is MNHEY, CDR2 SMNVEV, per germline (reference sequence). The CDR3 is CASTVAGTSRDTQYF. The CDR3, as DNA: TGTGCCAGCACCGTTGCCGGGACTAGCAGAGATACGCAGTATTTT.

In DNA, the CDR3 is TGCGCCAGCAGCTTGGGAGTAGCGGGGGTGAATGAGCAGTTCTTC. It translates to CASSLGVAGVNEQFF. J is TRBJ2-1 and V is TRBV5-1, with 9 bases fitting TRBD2. The CDR3 runs to 15 residues. The ends lost 0 bases at V and 7 bases at J; junction bases unmatched: 5. Looked up from germline, CDR1 is SGHRS and CDR2 is YFSETQ.

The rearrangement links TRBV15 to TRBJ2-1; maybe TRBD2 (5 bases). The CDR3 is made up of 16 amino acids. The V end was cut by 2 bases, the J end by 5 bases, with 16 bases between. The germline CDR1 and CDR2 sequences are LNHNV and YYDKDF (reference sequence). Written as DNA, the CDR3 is TGTGCCACCAGCAGACCCCCTCGGGGATGGGACAATGAGCAGTTCTTC. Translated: CATSRPPRGWDNEQFF. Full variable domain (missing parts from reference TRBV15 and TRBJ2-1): DAMVIQNPRYQVTQFGKPVTLSCSQTLNHNVMYWYQQKSSQAPKLLFHYYDKDFNNEADTPDNFQSRRPNTSFCFLDIRSPGLGDTAMYLCATSRPPRGWDNEQFFGPGTRLTVL.

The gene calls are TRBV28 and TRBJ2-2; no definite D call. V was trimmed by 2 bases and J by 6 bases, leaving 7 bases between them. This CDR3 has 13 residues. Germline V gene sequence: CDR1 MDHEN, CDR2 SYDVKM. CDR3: CASSLTGPGELFF. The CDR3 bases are TGTGCCAGCAGTTTAACCGGTCCCGGGGAGCTGTTTTTT.